This T cell receptor (beta chain) was documented in a study of blood T cell repertoires in COVID-19. CDR1 and CDR2 from the germline V gene are SGHVS and FNYEAQ. The V end lost 3 bases, the J end lost 3 bases, and 12 bases lay between the germline ends. This CDR3 has 15 amino acids. Clones were read by immunoSEQ multiplex PCR, and TCRdb kept only the in-frame ones, dropping some. Of approximately 100,000 clones listed, about 89% are singletons. The genes are TRBV7-6 and TRBJ1-5, with a possible D match to TRBD1 (5 bases). The receptor's source is a man aged 45-60 years with acute or convalescent COVID-19. The specimen sequenced was peripheral blood. The CDR3 loop reads CASSFAPGNNQPQHF. The CDR3 coding sequence is TGTGCCAGCAGCTTTGCCCCAGGGAACAATCAGCCCCAGCATTTT.